This T cell receptor beta chain was documented in a study of cytomegalovirus exposure and HLA in healthy donors. Study summary: Earlier sequencing of approximately 200 million T cells yielded approximately 100 million unique TCR beta sequences. General study points: There were some public TCRs occurring in many donors, but most TCR sequences were rare. Later analysis identified several of the most significant clusters that appeared linked to common viral pathogens. Accurate prediction of HLA-A and HLA-B alleles (for most subjects) was reportedly achieved from TCR beta sequences.

Researchers ran the PCR with 60 Vbeta and 13 Jbeta primers. TCRdb's table, derived via immunoSEQ multiplex PCR, lists solely in-frame clones and lacks some. The table includes under 150,000 clones, around 79% detected once. This clone was seen only a few times. Its antigen is unknown. Germline CDR1 is SGHNT and CDR2 is YYREEE (reference sequence). V was cut by 9 bases and J by 4 bases, with 19 bases left in between. The CDR3 has 14 amino acids. The chain links TRBV5-4 to TRBJ1-1, with D maybe TRBD1 (6 bases). Source material: PBMCs. This clonotype originated in a woman in her 30s in good health and CMV-seronegative. The CDR3, as DNA: TGTGCCACCAACCGGGGGGCGGGGGGCACTGAAGCTTTCTTT. Protein: CATNRGAGGTEAFF. Based on the CDR3 plus reference TRBV5-4 and TRBJ1-1, the full variable domain is ETGVTQSPTHLIKTRGQQVTLRCSSQSGHNTVSWYQQALGQGPQFIFQYYREEENGRGNFPPRFSGLQFPNYSSELNVNALELDDSALYLCATNRGAGGTEAFFGQGTRLTVV.